The rows below give T cell receptor beta chains drawn from one sample of a study of T cells in Graves' hyperthyroidism and ophthalmopathy. One entry per CDR3 protein, called by TCRdb with MiXCR from the multiplex PCR reads. Among roughly 740,000 distinct CDR3 sequences listed, around 15% were seen once. Sequenced input: blood. The receptors originated from a man younger than 35 with Graves' hyperthyroidism. CDR3s include the opening cysteine and the closing phenylalanine or tryptophan. D genes are given only for firm matches. For some rows the clone size is stated as once, few or many, or as a class when expanded; others skip it.

J gene,D gene,V gene,clone size,CDR3 protein,CDR3 DNA
TRBJ2-7,TRBD1,TRBV5-1,-,CASSTYRGQYYEQYF,TGCGCCAGCAGCACGTACAGGGGGCAGTACTACGAGCAGTACTTC
TRBJ2-1,-,TRBV7-2,once,CASSLTPGGPEGGEQFF,TGTGCCAGCAGCTTAACCCCCGGCGGGCCGGAAGGGGGTGAGCAGTTCTTC
TRBJ2-5,-,TRBV27,few,CASSLSTGGDQETQYF,TGTGCCAGCAGTTTAAGTACAGGGGGGGACCAAGAGACCCAGTACTTC
TRBJ1-1,TRBD1,TRBV12-3/TRBV12-4,-,CASKPGTGYTEAFF,TGTGCCAGCAAACCCGGGACAGGGTACACTGAAGCTTTCTTT
TRBJ2-7,TRBD2,TRBV13,many,CASSVRLAGYEQYF,TGTGCCAGCAGCGTACGACTAGCGGGATACGAGCAGTACTTC
TRBJ2-7,-,TRBV11-1,many,CASSLAGVSHEQYF,TGTGCCAGCAGCTTAGCGGGAGTTTCCCACGAGCAGTACTTC
TRBJ2-7,TRBD2,TRBV6-1,-,CASTSRGDSYEQYF,TGTGCCAGCACCTCCCGGGGGGATTCCTACGAGCAGTACTTC
TRBJ2-5,-,TRBV28,many,CASSLAQILETQYF,TGTGCCAGCAGTTTAGCACAGATCCTAGAGACCCAGTACTTC
TRBJ2-3,TRBD2,TRBV18,many,CASSLSGRGSDTQYF,TGTGCCAGCTCACTGAGCGGGAGAGGATCAGATACGCAGTATTTT
TRBJ2-5,-,TRBV7-9,-,CASSLNVQETQYF,TGTGCCAGCAGCCTGAACGTACAAGAGACCCAGTACTTC
TRBJ2-5,-,TRBV29-1,-,CSGFRTEETQYF,TGCAGCGGTTTCCGGACAGAAGAGACCCAGTACTTC
TRBJ2-1,TRBD2,TRBV19,few,CASSIRTSGMYSEQFF,TGTGCCAGTAGTATTAGGACTAGCGGGATGTATAGTGAGCAGTTCTTC
TRBJ2-1,-,TRBV7-9,few,CASSLLGRNRVGGSDNEQFF,TGTGCCAGCAGCTTATTAGGTCGCAACAGGGTGGGCGGTTCGGACAATGAGCAGTTCTTC
TRBJ2-3,-,TRBV7-3,-,CASSPKGITDTQYF,TGTGCCAGCAGTCCGAAAGGGATCACAGATACGCAGTATTTT
TRBJ2-1,-,TRBV7-6,many,CASSRLGGRAGNEQFF,TGTGCCAGCAGCCGCCTGGGTGGCAGGGCGGGGAATGAGCAGTTCTTC
TRBJ1-1,-,TRBV7-8,few,CASSLVEDEAFF,TGTGCCAGCAGCTTAGTTGAAGATGAAGCTTTCTTT
TRBJ2-4,-,TRBV5-8,few,CASRVENIQYF,TGTGCCAGTCGCGTTGAGAACATTCAGTACTTC
TRBJ2-1,TRBD2,TRBV28,many,CASTSWSASGYNEQFF,TGTGCCAGCACCTCCTGGTCGGCTAGCGGTTACAATGAGCAGTTCTTC
TRBJ2-7,TRBD1,TRBV19,-,CAGRTGGKPRLDYEQYF,TGTGCCGGAAGGACAGGGGGAAAGCCAAGGTTGGACTACGAGCAGTACTTC
TRBJ1-6,-,TRBV7-2,few,CASSLNWNSPLHF,TGTGCCAGCAGCTTAAATTGGAATTCACCCCTCCACTTT
TRBJ2-3,TRBD1,TRBV4-3,-,CASSQERTGGTDTQYF,TGCGCCAGCAGCCAAGAAAGGACAGGGGGCACGGATACGCAGTATTTT
TRBJ2-7,TRBD2,TRBV28,many,CASSYALVAGGTYEQYF,TGTGCCAGCAGTTATGCCCTTGTAGCGGGAGGGACCTACGAGCAGTACTTC
TRBJ1-3,-,TRBV29-1,-,CSVAGGSGNTIYF,TGCAGCGTTGCCGGGGGAAGCGGAAACACCATATATTTT
TRBJ2-7,-,TRBV12-3/TRBV12-4,many,CASSPRDPLYEQYF,TGTGCCAGCAGTCCCCGGGACCCTCTCTACGAGCAGTACTTC
TRBJ2-1,TRBD2,TRBV10-3,-,CAISESRTSGVNEQFF,TGTGCCATCAGTGAGTCTAGGACTAGCGGAGTCAATGAGCAGTTCTTC
TRBJ2-2,TRBD2,TRBV24-1,-,CATSDLAGRDTGELFF,TGTGCCACCAGTGATTTGGCAGGGAGGGACACCGGGGAGCTGTTTTTT
TRBJ2-3,TRBD2,TRBV12-3/TRBV12-4,many,CASSSGTSGWVADTQYF,TGTGCCAGCAGTTCCGGGACTAGCGGGTGGGTGGCAGATACGCAGTATTTT
TRBJ2-3,-,TRBV29-1,few,CSVAGQPSTDTQYF,TGCAGCGTGGCGGGACAGCCAAGCACAGATACGCAGTATTTT
TRBJ2-1,-,TRBV6-1,few,CASSGLASYNEQFF,TGTGCCAGCAGTGGGTTAGCGTCTTACAATGAGCAGTTCTTC
TRBJ2-7,TRBD2,TRBV3-1,-,CASSRSGTSYEQYF,TGTGCCAGCAGCCGTAGCGGGACATCCTACGAGCAGTACTTC
TRBJ2-3,-,TRBV7-9,few,CATDGTSTDTQYF,TGTGCCACCGATGGGACTAGCACAGATACGCAGTATTTT
TRBJ2-1,TRBD2,TRBV2,many,CATMDPGTSGSNEQFF,TGTGCCACCATGGACCCCGGGACTAGCGGGAGTAATGAGCAGTTCTTC